The sequence of this T cell receptor (beta chain) was determined in a study of post-analysis software for immune sequencing data (dated by TCRdb to the mid-2010s). Concerning the study at large: Relapsing-remitting, secondary progressive and progressive-relapsing multiple sclerosis were recorded as disease courses, and subtype annotation was lacking for some patients. Patient repertoires were compared against 11 previously published healthy control repertoires from donors aged 6 to 25 years. A subset of samples was prepared in parallel using single-end sample barcoding, then pooled and co-amplified after Illumina adapter ligation.

To demonstrate the VDJtools post-analysis software, the study profiled TCR beta repertoires from the peripheral blood of under 15 young patients with multiple sclerosis. Multiple sclerosis patients were children and adolescents aged roughly 6 to 17 years. Overall study outcomes, separate from this receptor: Patients showed significantly higher frequencies than controls for a handful of TRBV segments, among them TRBV5-6, TRBV5-1 and TRBV20-1. When samples were clustered directly using the F measure, samples prepared in the same batch co-clustered strongly, which prompted a batch-effect correction. Multiple sclerosis patients had significantly lower normalized Chao1 diversity than controls, a result that suggests substantial peripheral T-cell clonal expansion. The control group was slightly older than the multiple sclerosis patient group.

With respect to this clonotype: Its target antigen remains unknown. Per-base qualities were not stored, and no clone one base away is much larger.

Library prep was done by PCR. For sequencing, an Illumina HiSeq 2500 was employed. To reduce PCR and sequencing biases, unique molecular identifiers were incorporated into the TCR beta cDNA libraries. Every 1 to 10 million input T cells yielded roughly 500,000 cDNA molecules, meaning each molecule approximated one T cell. The patient libraries were prepared and sequenced with the same protocol used for the earlier healthy control dataset. Samples belonging to the same batch were prepared together, multiplexed and sequenced on a shared HiSeq lane. In the source study's methods: MIGEC handled the raw barcoded reads, throwing out single-read molecular identifier groups before consensus assembly and CDR3 extraction. Clonotype tables were post-analysed with VDJtools, normalizing diversity by down-sampling all datasets to the smallest sample size. In repertoire overlap clustering, CDR3 amino acid sequences, but not nucleotide sequences, were matched to correct batch-related cross-sample contamination. TCRdb reprocessed the public reads (quality trimming at Q25 with fastp, clone calling with MiXCR) and kept in-frame beta chains. Each entry merges the rows of one CDR3 protein and shows their most common DNA and genes. The V and J calls shown here were made by TCRdb, not taken from the authors' results. Present in this sample are about 380,000 distinct CDR3 sequences, roughly 38% of which were seen just once. The top ten hold roughly 13% of the sample.

Including the terminal cysteine and phenylalanine, the CDR3 comprises 17 residues. Of the read, only the CDR3 DNA is kept; its 51 bases are in frame from base 1. CDR1 is given as MNHEY and CDR2 as SMNVEV, both from the germline V gene (reference sequence). Here V drops 4 bases and J drops 2 bases, and the junction holds 11 bases not matched to any gene. This clonotype was obtained from a girl aged 10 to 17 with multiple sclerosis. What was sequenced was blood. The rearranged chain carries TRBV27 and TRBJ1-1, with 9 bases aligning to TRBD1. The nucleotide sequence reads TGTGCCAGCAGTTCCCACGGGACAGGGAAAAGAAACACTGAAGCTTTCTTT. Translated, this gives CASSSHGTGKRNTEAFF.